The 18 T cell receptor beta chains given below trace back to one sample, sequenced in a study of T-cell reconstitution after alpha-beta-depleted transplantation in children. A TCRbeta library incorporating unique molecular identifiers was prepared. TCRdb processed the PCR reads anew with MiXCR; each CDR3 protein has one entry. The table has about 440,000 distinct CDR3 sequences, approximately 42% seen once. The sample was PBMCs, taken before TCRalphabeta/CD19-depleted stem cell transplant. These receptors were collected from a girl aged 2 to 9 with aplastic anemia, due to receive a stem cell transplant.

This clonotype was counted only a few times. Here the CDR3 reads CSARGDTQYF. The CDR3 DNA reads TGCAGTGCTAGGGGGGATACGCAGTATTTT. The chain employs TRBV20-1 and TRBJ2-3, with D hard to call. V was pared by 3 bases and J by 6 bases, with 4 bases between. Germline assignment: CDR1 DFQATT and CDR2 SNEGSKA (reference sequence). The CDR3 loop spans 10 amino acids.

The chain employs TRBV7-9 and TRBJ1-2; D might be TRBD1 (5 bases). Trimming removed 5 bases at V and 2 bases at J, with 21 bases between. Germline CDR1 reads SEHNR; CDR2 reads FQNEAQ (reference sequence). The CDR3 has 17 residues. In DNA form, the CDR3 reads TGTGCCAGCAGCCCCACGGGGCAGGAGGGGAGAAACTATGGCTACACCTTC. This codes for CASSPTGQEGRNYGYTF.

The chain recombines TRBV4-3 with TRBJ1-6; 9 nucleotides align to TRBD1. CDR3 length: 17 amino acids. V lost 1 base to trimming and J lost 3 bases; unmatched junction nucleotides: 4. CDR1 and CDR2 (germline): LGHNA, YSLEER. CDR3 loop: CASSQVTGGSYNSPLHF. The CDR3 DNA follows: TGCGCCAGCAGCCAAGTAACAGGGGGCAGCTATAATTCACCCCTCCACTTT.

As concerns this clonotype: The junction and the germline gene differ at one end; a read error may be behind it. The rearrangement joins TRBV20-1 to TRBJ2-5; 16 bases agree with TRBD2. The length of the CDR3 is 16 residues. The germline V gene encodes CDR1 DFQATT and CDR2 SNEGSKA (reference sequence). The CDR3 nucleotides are TGCTGTGCTAGAGGGACTAGCGGGGGGGACCAAGAGACCCAGTACTTC. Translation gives CCARGTSGGDQETQYF.

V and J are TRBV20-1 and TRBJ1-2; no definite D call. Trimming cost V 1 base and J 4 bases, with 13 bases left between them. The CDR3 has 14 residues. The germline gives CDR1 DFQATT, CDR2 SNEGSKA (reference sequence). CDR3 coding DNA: TGCAGTGCTAGAGCTAGGGAGGGAGTCTATGGCTACACCTTC. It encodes CSARAREGVYGYTF.

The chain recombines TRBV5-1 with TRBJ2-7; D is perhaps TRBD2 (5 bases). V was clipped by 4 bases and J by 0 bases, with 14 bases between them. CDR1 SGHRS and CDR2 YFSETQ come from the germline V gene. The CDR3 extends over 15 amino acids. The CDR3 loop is CASSPEGATSYEQYF. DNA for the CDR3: TGCGCCAGCAGCCCCGAGGGAGCGACCTCCTACGAGCAGTACTTC.

The CDR3 here is CASSEPGLAGGRSQAYEQYF. The CDR3 nucleotides are TGCGCCAGCAGTGAGCCGGGACTAGCGGGGGGACGTTCCCAGGCCTACGAGCAGTACTTC. The chain carries TRBV10-2 and TRBJ2-7; TRBD2 aligns across 15 bases. The CDR3 sequence is 20 residues long. Germline lookup yields CDR1 WSHSY and CDR2 SAAADI. V was pared by 2 bases and J by 2 bases, with 13 bases of the junction left unmatched.

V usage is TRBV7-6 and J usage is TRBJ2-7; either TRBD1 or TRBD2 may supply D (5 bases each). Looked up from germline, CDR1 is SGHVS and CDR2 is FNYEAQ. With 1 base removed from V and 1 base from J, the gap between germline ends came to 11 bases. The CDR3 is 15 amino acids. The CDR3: CASSLDRDGSYEQYF. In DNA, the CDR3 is TGTGCCAGCAGCTTAGACCGGGACGGATCCTACGAGCAGTACTTC.

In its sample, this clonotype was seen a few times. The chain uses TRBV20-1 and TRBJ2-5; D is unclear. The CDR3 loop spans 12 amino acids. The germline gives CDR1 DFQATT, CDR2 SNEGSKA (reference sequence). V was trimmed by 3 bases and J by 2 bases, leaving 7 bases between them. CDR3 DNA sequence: TGCAGTGCTAGTCCACGTCAAGAGACCCAGTACTTC. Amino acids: CSASPRQETQYF.

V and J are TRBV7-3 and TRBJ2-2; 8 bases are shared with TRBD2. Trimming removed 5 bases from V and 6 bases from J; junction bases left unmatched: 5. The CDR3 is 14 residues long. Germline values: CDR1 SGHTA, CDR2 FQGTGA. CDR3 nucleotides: TGTGCCAGCAGCCCGGGGGGGCTGGCCGGGGAGCTGTTTTTT. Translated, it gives CASSPGGLAGELFF.

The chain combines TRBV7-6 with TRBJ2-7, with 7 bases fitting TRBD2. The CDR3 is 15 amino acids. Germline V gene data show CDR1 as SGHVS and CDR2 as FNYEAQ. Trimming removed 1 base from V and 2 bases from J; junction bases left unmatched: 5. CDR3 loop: CASSLGGSLTYEQYF. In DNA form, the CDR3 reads TGTGCCAGCAGCTTAGGCGGGAGCCTCACCTACGAGCAGTACTTC.

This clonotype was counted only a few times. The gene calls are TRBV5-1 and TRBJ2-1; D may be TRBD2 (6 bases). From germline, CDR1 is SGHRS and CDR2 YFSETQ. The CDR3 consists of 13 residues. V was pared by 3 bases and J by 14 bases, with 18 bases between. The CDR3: CASSSGETGEEFF. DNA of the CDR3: TGCGCCAGCAGCTCTGGAGAGACGGGAGAGGAGTTCTTC.

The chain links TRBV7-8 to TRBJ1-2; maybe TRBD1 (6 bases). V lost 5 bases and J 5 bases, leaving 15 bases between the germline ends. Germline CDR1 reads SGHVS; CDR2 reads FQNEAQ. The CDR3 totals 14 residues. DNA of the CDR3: TGTGCCAGCAGCCCACAGGGAGTTGGTTATGGCTACACCTTC. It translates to CASSPQGVGYGYTF.

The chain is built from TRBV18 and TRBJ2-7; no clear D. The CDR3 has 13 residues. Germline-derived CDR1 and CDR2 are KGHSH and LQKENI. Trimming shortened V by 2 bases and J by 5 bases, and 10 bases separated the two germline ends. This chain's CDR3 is CASSPSHRDEQYF. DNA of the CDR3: TGTGCCAGCTCACCAAGTCATCGAGACGAGCAGTACTTC.

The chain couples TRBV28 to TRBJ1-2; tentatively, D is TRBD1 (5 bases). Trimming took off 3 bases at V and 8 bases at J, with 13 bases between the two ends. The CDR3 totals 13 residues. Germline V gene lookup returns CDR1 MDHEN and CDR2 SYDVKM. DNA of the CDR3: TGTGCCAGCAGTTTCCGCCAGGGTGGGGGCTACACCTTC. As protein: CASSFRQGGGYTF.

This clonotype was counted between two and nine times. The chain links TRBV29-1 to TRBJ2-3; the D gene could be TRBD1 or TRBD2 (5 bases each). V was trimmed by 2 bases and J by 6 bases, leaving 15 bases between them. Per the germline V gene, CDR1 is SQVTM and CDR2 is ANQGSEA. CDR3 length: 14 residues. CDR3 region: CSVERGRAGDTQYF. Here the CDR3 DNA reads TGCAGCGTTGAACGGGGCAGGGCAGGGGATACGCAGTATTTT.

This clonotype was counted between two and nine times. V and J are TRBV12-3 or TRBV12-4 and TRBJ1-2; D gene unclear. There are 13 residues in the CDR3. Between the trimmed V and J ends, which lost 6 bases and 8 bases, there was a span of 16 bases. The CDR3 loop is CASSPGYGAGYTF. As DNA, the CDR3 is TGTGCCAGCAGCCCGGGGTACGGTGCCGGCTACACCTTC.

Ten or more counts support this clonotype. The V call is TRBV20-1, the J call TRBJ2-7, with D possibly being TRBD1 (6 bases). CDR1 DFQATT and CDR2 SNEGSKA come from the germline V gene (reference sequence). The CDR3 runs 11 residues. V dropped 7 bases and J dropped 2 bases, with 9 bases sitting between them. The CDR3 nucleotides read TGCAGTGTCAGGACAGCCTACGAGCAGTACTTC. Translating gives CSVRTAYEQYF.